The clone carrying this T cell receptor beta chain was observed at least ten times. Its antigen is currently unknown. Bulk TCR libraries were made with methods that had been previously described and with listed TCR primers. TCRdb re-called the PCR reads through MiXCR, storing one row per CDR3 protein. This sample carries under 800,000 distinct CDR3 sequences, about 25% of them seen once, and the ten largest clones take 0.78%. Naive CD8 libraries used about 19,000 to 1,000,000 sorted cells and 10%, 30% or 50% RNA. This record comes from a study of molecular identifiers for immune sequencing clone quantification. Broader study findings: Whereas naive cells kept under 1% of molecules in clones above 20 RNA copies, such clones held over 98% in effectors. Should identical TCR molecules share a barcode, the sizes of highly expanded clones could be underestimated.

This CDR3 is built from 14 residues. V shed 6 bases, J shed 2 bases, and the junction held 7 bases outside the gene matches. Sequencing used naive CD8+ T cells from blood, with Jurkat cell RNA spiked in. Subset specified: FACS-sorted CD8+CD4-CCR7+CD45RA+ naive T cells. This TCR came from a human donor in good health. Some libraries in this study had Jurkat cell RNA spiked in. The chain couples TRBV12-3 or TRBV12-4 to TRBJ2-7; TRBD1 matches 7 bases. CDR3 nucleotide sequence: TGTGCCAGCAGCGCCCATGACAGGGCCTACGAGCAGTACTTC. Translated: CASSAHDRAYEQYF.